Shown below are 10 T cell receptor beta chains from a single sample sequenced in a study of neoadjuvant nivolumab and ipilimumab in lung cancer. Libraries were prepared by immunoSEQ multiplex PCR; TCRdb keeps only in-frame clonotypes and omits some of them. Of around 20,000 clones listed, roughly 77% are singletons. The input for sequencing was tumor tissue, taken after neoadjuvant nivolumab, alone or with ipilimumab, at or shortly before surgery. The receptors were sampled from an adult with non-small cell lung cancer.

The chain joins TRBV18 to TRBJ2-1; 7 bases are a match to TRBD1. J was trimmed by 4 bases and V by 0 bases; bases with no gene match: 12. Germline V gene lookup returns CDR1 KGHSH and CDR2 LQKENI. The CDR3 is made up of 18 amino acids. As DNA, the CDR3 is TGTGCCAGCTCACCACCGTGGCAGGGGGTAAATTCATACAATGAGCAGTTCTTC. Protein sequence: CASSPPWQGVNSYNEQFF. Using reference TRBV18 and TRBJ2-1 for the parts outside the CDR3, the full variable domain is NAGVMQNPRHLVRRRGQEARLRCSPMKGHSHVYWYRQLPEEGLKFMVYLQKENIIDESGMPKERFSAEFPKEGPSILRIQQVVRGDSAAYFCASSPPWQGVNSYNEQFFGPGTRLTVL.

V gene TRBV13 combines with J gene TRBJ2-7; possibly TRBD1 for D (5 bases). Per the germline V gene, CDR1 is PRHDT and CDR2 is FYEKMQ (reference sequence). CDR3 length: 13 residues. Trimming took 0 bases from V and 2 from J, leaving 5 bases between them. CDR3 amino acids: CASSLGGPYEQYF. In nucleotides, the CDR3 is TGTGCCAGCAGCTTAGGGGGGCCCTACGAGCAGTACTTC.

V and J are TRBV5-1 and TRBJ2-1, with TRBD1 as a possible D gene (6 bases). Trimming removed 4 bases at V and 5 bases at J, with 10 bases between. The germline gives CDR1 SGHRS, CDR2 YFSETQ. CDR3 length: 13 residues. The CDR3 bases are TGCGCCAGCAGCCCGGACAGAAACAATGAGCAGTTCTTC. Its protein product is CASSPDRNNEQFF.

V usage is TRBV4-2 and J usage is TRBJ2-4, with 7 bases fitting TRBD2. The length of the CDR3 is 17 residues. Germline CDR1 LGHNA, CDR2 YNFKEQ. With 0 bases clipped from V and 0 bases from J, the junction kept 5 bases outside the gene matches. CDR3: CASSQDSGGRAKNIQYF. CDR3 DNA sequence: TGTGCCAGCAGCCAAGATTCCGGCGGGAGAGCCAAAAACATTCAGTACTTC.

The chain links TRBV6-5 to TRBJ2-1; 8 bases are shared with TRBD2. J was trimmed by 2 bases and V by 8 bases; bases with no gene match: 5. Germline loops: CDR1 MNHEY, CDR2 SVGAGI. There are 14 residues in the CDR3. For the CDR3, the DNA is TGTGCCAGCCGCGGGAGGATAACCTACAATGAGCAGTTCTTC. Protein: CASRGRITYNEQFF.

The CDR3 is CASSLWTSGYEQYF. CDR3 sequence (DNA): TGTGCCAGCAGCTTATGGACTAGCGGCTACGAGCAGTACTTC. The chain is built from TRBV11-1 and TRBJ2-7; 10 nucleotides match TRBD2. V shed 2 bases and J 3 bases; nucleotides not matched to a gene: 1. This CDR3 is 14 amino acids long. Germline V gives CDR1 SGHAT, CDR2 FQDESV (reference sequence).

The chain's CDR3 is CASSLARLTGGYTF. The CDR3 DNA reads TGTGCCAGCAGCTTAGCTCGCCTAACAGGTGGCTACACCTTC. The rearrangement uses TRBV7-2 and TRBJ1-2, with D maybe TRBD1 (5 bases). The V gene's germline CDR1 is SGHTA and CDR2 FQGNSA. V lost 0 bases and J lost 7, with 12 bases in between. The CDR3 is 14 residues long.

This chain joins TRBV29-1 and TRBJ2-3, with a weak D call TRBD1 (5 bases). Germline V CDR1 and CDR2: SQVTM, ANQGSEA. The CDR3 covers 16 residues. Trimming cost V 6 bases and J 2 bases, with 21 bases left between them. CDR3 bases: TGCAGCGTCGTTTATTGGGTGACAGATCACACAGATACGCAGTATTTT. The encoded protein is CSVVYWVTDHTDTQYF.

The rearrangement joins TRBV2 to TRBJ1-5, with D hard to call. This CDR3 is 13 amino acids long. V dropped 3 bases and J dropped 6 bases, with 9 bases sitting between them. Germline loops: CDR1 SNHLY, CDR2 FYNNEI. CDR3: CASSDAEIQPQHF. The CDR3 DNA is TGTGCCAGCAGTGATGCGGAGATTCAGCCCCAGCATTTT.

J is TRBJ2-1 and V is TRBV7-2; 8 bases line up with TRBD1. The CDR3 runs to 16 residues. Unmatched junction bases numbered 6, after V lost 3 bases and J lost 2 bases. CDR1 and CDR2 (germline): SGHTA, FQGNSA. CDR3 amino acids: CASSFFSGGAYNEQFF. The CDR3 DNA reads TGTGCCAGCAGCTTTTTTTCAGGGGGCGCCTACAATGAGCAGTTCTTC.